The source of this T cell receptor beta chain is a study of blood T cell repertoires in COVID-19. The study assigned cohorts using participant-reported clinical history. In the source study's methods: Amplification from reference gene primers served as the basis for estimated nucleated cell counts. Here immunoSEQ multiplex PCR was the method, and the copy in TCRdb shows in-frame clones only, minus some. V, J and clone size are taken as reported in that table, and D and trimming were inferred from the DNA itself. The sample contains roughly 380,000 clones, about 90% of which appear only once. The CDR3 sequence is 14 residues long. Unmatched junction bases numbered 11, after V lost 6 bases and J lost 7 bases. CDR1 and CDR2 (germline): LNHNV, YYDKDF (reference sequence).

Sequencing was done on a sample of PBMCs or T cells enriched from blood (not recorded which). This sequence was found in a woman aged 30 to 39 who had recovered from COVID-19. The chain is built from TRBV15 and TRBJ2-7; 8 bases fit TRBD2. The CDR3 DNA reads TGTGCCACCAGAACCGGGACTAGAGAGGCAGAGCAGTACTTC. Amino acid sequence: CATRTGTREAEQYF.